This TCR beta chain stems from a study of T cell changes during pregnancy in multiple sclerosis. The CDR3 extends over 13 amino acids. CDR1 is MNHEY and CDR2 is SVGAGI in the germline V gene. V was shortened by 6 bases and J by 4 bases, with 12 bases between the two germline ends. Clones were sequenced by immunoSEQ multiplex PCR, and TCRdb holds only the in-frame ones, with some missing. This sample has more than 40,000 clones; 90% to 95% occur once, and the top ten carry around 0.6%. The receptor was isolated from a female donor with multiple sclerosis, enrolled in a pregnancy study. The rearrangement joins TRBV6-5 to TRBJ1-2; perhaps TRBD1 as D (6 bases). This specimen consisted of CD4+ T cells from peripheral blood mononuclear cells, obtained in the second trimester of pregnancy. CDR3: CASRDTGLYGYTF. The CDR3 DNA sequence: TGTGCCAGCAGGGATACAGGGCTCTATGGCTACACCTTC.